The sequence of this T cell receptor (beta chain) was determined in a study of T cells expressing NK-cell markers. General study points: The study found these clonotypes also leading the CD3+CD56-NKG2C+ fraction in a few donors.

TCRdb reprocessed the 5' RACE reads and reports one entry per CDR3 protein, with no DNA. The listing contains about 150,000 distinct CDR3 sequences. Worth noting for this clonotype: The antigen is undetermined.

CDR1 is LGHDT and CDR2 is YNNKEL in the germline V gene (reference sequence). The CDR3 runs 13 residues. V and J are TRBV3-1 and TRBJ2-1; TCRdb names TRBD2, which stays unverified in the absence of DNA. This sequence originates from a woman aged 50 to 65 in good health. Sequencing was carried out using blood T cells: a sorted CD56 or NKG2C T cell subset, CD4+ or CD8+ T cells, or bulk PBMC T cells (not recorded which). Here the CDR3 reads CASSPAGVGEQFF.